This T cell receptor beta chain was documented in a study of follicular helper T cells after annual influenza vaccination. The germline V and J ends were trimmed by 3 bases and 2 bases, with 5 bases remaining between them. CDR1 is MNHNS, CDR2 SASEGT, per germline. The CDR3 is 13 residues long. This clone was recorded a few times. The method was immunoSEQ multiplex PCR; TCRdb's version includes in-frame clones alone and lacks a portion of them. The data show over 14,000 clones, 65% to 85% seen once. The time point denotes: 2014-2015 season, 7 days after vaccination. This rearrangement joins TRBV6-1 to TRBJ1-3, with unresolved D. The receptor was derived from an adult who received the influenza vaccine. The sample in question was CXCR5+ CD38- circulating T follicular helper cells from blood, obtained 7 days after influenza vaccination. Subset: circulating Tfh, non-naive CD4+CXCR5+PD-1+ (ICOS+CD38+ or ICOS-CD38-). The CDR3 loop reads CASSDNPGNTIYF. The CDR3 DNA is TGTGCCAGCAGTGACAATCCTGGAAACACCATATATTTT.